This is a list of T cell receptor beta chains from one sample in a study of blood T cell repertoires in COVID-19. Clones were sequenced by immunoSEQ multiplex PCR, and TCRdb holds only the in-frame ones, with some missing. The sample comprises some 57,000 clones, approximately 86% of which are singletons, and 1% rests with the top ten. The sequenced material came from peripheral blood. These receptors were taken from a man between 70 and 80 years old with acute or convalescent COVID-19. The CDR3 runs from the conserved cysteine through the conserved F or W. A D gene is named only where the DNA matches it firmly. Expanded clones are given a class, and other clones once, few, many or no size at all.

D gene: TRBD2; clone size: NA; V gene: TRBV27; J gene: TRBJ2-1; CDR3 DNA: TGTGCCAGCAGAATGTGGACTAGCGGGAGCGCTAACCCTGAGCAGTTCTTC; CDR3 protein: CASRMWTSGSANPEQFF
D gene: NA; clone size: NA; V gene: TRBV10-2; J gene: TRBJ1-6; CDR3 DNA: TGCGCCAGCACCGAAAGGACCTCGGGAAATTCACCCCTCCACTTT; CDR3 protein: CASTERTSGNSPLHF
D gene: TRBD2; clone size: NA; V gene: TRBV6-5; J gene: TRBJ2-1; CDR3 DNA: TGTGCCAGCAGTTACGCTATAGCGGGAGGACCTGATGAGCAGTTCTTC; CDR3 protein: CASSYAIAGGPDEQFF
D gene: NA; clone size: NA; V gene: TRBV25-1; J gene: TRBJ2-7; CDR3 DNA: TGTGCCAGCAGGGAGGGGAACTACGAGCAGTACTTC; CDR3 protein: CASREGNYEQYF
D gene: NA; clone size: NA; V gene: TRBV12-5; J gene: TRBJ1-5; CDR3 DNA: TGTGCTAGTGGTTCCCCTAGGGAGGAACAGCCCCAGCATTTT; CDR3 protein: CASGSPREEQPQHF
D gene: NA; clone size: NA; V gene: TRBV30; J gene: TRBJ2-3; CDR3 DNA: TGTGCCTTACGGCCAGGGATTAGCACAGATACGCAGTATTTT; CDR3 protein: CALRPGISTDTQYF
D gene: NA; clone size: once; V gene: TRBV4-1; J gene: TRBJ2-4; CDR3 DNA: TGCGCCAGCAGCCAAGCAGGCACCTCCAAAAACATTCAGTACTTC; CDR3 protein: CASSQAGTSKNIQYF
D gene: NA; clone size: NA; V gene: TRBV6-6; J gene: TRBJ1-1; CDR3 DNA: TGTGCCAGCACTCAGGAACTGAACACTGAAGCTTTCTTT; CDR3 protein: CASTQELNTEAFF
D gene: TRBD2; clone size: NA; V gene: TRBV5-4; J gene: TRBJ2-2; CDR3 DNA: TGTGCCAGCAGCTTGGTTAGCGGGGGGACCGGGGAGCTGTTTTTT; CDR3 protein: CASSLVSGGTGELFF
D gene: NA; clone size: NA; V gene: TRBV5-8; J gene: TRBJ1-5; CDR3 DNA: TGTGCCAGCAGCGGGGCTGGGAGGGGGTTCAATCAGCCCCAGCATTTT; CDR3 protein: CASSGAGRGFNQPQHF
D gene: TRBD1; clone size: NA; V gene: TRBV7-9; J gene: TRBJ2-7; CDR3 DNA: TGTGCCAGCAGCTGGGGACAGGGCTACGAGCAGTACTTC; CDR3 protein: CASSWGQGYEQYF
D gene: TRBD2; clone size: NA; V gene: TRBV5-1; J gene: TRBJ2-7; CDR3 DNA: TGCGCCAGCAGCTTGGCCTTGACTAGCGGGAGATCATACGAGCAGTACTTC; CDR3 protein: CASSLALTSGRSYEQYF
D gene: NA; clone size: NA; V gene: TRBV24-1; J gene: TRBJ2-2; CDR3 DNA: TGTGCCACCAGTGATTGGGACTCCGGGGACACCGGGGAGCTGTTTTTT; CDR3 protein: CATSDWDSGDTGELFF
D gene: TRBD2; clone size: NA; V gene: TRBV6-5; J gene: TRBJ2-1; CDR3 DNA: TGTGCCAGCAGAACAGGACTAGTCTCCTACAATGAGCAGTTCTTC; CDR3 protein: CASRTGLVSYNEQFF
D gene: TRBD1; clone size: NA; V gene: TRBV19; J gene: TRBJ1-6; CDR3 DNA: TGTGCCAGTACCGACAGGGGGGAGAGTAATTCACCCCTCCACTTT; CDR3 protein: CASTDRGESNSPLHF
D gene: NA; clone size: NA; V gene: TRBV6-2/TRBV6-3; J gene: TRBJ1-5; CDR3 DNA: TGTGCCAGCAGTTACTCTAACAGGAATCAGCCCCAGCATTTT; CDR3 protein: CASSYSNRNQPQHF
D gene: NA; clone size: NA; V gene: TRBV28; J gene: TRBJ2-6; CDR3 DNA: TGTGCCGCCGCCCCCCGAGGGAGCGGGGCCAACGTCCTGACTTTC; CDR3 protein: CAAAPRGSGANVLTF
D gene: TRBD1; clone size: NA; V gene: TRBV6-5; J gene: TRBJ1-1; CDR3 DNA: TGTGCCAGCAGCCCAGGGGGCGGGCTGAACACTGAAGCTTTCTTT; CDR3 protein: CASSPGGGLNTEAFF
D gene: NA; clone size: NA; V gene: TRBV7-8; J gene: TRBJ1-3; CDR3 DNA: TGTGCCAGCAGCTTCGTTTCCGCTACAGGCCTCTCTGGAAACACCATATATTTT; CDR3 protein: CASSFVSATGLSGNTIYF
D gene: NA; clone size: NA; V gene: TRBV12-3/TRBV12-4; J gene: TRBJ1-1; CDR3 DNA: TGTGCCAGCAGAACTGACACTGAAGCTTTCTTT; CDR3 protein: CASRTDTEAFF
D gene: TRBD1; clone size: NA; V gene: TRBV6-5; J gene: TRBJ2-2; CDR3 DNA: TGTGCCAGCAGGGCCGACAGGGTAAACACCGGGGAGCTGTTTTTT; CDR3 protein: CASRADRVNTGELFF
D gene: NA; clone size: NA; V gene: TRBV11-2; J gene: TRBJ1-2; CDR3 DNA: TGTGCCAGCAGCTCGAGACAGGAAGCCGCTAACTATGGCTACACCTTC; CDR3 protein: CASSSRQEAANYGYTF
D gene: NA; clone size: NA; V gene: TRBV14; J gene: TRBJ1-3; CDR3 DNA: TGTGCCAGCAGCCCGACAAACTTCCGCGCTGGAAACACCATATATTTT; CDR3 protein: CASSPTNFRAGNTIYF